This T cell receptor beta chain was observed in a study of post-analysis software for immune sequencing data. The study, taken as a whole, reports: Several TRBV segments were more frequent in patients than controls; TRBV5-6, TRBV5-1 and TRBV20-1 belonged to this group.

CDR1 and CDR2 (germline): SGHTA, FQGNSA. There are 15 residues in the CDR3. Trimming pared 5 bases from V and 5 bases from J, leaving 17 bases between. The TCR beta cDNA libraries carried unique molecular identifiers. TCRdb recomputed calls from the PCR reads with MiXCR, one row per CDR3 protein. The table shows around 400,000 distinct CDR3 sequences, with roughly 35% occurring only once. With respect to this clonotype: The antigen remains unidentified.

Sequenced sample: blood. The receptor was isolated from a girl between 5 and 17 years old with multiple sclerosis. The rearrangement links TRBV7-2 to TRBJ2-3; the D gene is possibly TRBD1 (5 bases). CDR3 bases: TGTGCCAGCAGCCTATTAGGGGCGCCCGAAGATACGCAGTATTTT. Residues: CASSLLGAPEDTQYF.